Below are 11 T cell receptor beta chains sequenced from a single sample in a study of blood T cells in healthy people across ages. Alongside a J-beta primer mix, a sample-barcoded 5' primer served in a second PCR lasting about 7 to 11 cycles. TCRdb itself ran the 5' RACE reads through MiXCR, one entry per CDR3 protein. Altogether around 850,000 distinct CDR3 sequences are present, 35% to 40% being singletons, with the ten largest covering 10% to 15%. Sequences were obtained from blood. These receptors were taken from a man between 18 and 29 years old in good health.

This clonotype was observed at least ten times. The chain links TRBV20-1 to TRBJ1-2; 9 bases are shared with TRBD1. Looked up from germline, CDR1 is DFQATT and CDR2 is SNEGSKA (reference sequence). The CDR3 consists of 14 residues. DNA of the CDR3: TGCAGGACAGGAACCGGGACAGGGTCCTATGGCTACACCTTC. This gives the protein CRTGTGTGSYGYTF.

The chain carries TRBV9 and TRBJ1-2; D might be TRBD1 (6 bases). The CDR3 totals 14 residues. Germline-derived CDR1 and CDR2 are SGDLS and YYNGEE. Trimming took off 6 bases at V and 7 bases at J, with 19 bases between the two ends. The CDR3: CASTKGGKGGGYTF. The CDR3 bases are TGTGCCAGCACCAAGGGGGGAAAAGGTGGTGGCTACACCTTC.

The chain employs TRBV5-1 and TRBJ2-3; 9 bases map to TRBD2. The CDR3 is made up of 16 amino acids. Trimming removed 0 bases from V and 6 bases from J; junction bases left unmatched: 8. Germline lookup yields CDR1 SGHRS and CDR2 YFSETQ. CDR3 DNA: TGCGCCAGCAGCTTGGAAGATAGCGGGGGCCAGGATACGCAGTATTTT. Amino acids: CASSLEDSGGQDTQYF.

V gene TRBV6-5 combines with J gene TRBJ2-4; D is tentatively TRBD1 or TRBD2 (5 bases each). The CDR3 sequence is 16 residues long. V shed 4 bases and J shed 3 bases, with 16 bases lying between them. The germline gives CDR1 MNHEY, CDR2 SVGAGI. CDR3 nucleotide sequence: TGTGCCAGCAGTTTAACCGGGACGGAAGTCAAAAACATTCAGTACTTC. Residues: CASSLTGTEVKNIQYF.

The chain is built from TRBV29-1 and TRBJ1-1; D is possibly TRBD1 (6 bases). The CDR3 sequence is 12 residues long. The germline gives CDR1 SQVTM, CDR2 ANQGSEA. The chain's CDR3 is CGETQGGGEAFF. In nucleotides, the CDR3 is TGCGGCGAGACGCAAGGGGGAGGTGAAGCTTTCTTT.

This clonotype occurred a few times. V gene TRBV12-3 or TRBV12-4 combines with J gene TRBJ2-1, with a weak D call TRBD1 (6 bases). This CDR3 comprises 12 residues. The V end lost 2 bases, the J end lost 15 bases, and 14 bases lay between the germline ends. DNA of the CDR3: TGTGCCAGCAGTTTAAGTCGCAGGGGCACGTTCTTC. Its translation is CASSLSRRGTFF.

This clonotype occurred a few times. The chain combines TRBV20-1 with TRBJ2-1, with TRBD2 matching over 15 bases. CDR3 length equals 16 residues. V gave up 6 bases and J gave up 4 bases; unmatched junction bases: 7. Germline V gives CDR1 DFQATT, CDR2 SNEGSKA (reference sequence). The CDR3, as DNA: TGCAGTGCAACGGGACTAGCGGGGGGAGATTACAATGAGCAGTTCTTC. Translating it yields CSATGLAGGDYNEQFF.

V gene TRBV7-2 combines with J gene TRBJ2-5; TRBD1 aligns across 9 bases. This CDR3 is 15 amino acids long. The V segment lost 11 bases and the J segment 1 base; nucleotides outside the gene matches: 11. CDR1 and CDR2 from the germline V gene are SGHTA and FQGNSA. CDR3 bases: TGTGCCGACAGCCTTGACAGGGGGGCCCAAGAGACCCAGTACTTC. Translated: CADSLDRGAQETQYF.

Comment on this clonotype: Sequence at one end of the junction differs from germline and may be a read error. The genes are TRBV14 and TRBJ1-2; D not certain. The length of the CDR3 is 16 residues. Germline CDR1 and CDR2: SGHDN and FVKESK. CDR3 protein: CASSQLGQPSLYDYTF. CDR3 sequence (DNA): TGTGCCAGCAGCCAACTCGGTCAGCCGAGTCTATATGACTACACCTTC.

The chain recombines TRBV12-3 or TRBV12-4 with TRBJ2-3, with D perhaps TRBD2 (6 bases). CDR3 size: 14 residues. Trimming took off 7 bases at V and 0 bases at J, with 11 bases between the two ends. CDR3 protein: CASKGTYSTDTQYF. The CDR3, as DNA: TGTGCCAGCAAAGGGACTTATAGCACAGATACGCAGTATTTT.

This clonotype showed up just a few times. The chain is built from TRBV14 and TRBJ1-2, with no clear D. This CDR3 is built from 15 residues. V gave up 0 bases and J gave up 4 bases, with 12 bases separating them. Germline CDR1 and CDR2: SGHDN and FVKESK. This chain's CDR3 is CASSQELPRGYGYTF. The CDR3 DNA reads TGTGCCAGCAGCCAAGAACTCCCTCGAGGCTATGGCTACACCTTC.